Below, 25 T cell receptor beta chains from the same sample are listed, as sequenced in a study of T cells in localized non-small cell lung cancer. Method: immunoSEQ multiplex PCR; TCRdb's copy keeps in-frame clones and lacks some. The sample lists roughly 26,000 clones, 88% occurring once. The input for sequencing was peripheral blood, taken before any cancer treatment. These receptors all come from a female donor at least 60 years old with stage II squamous cell lung carcinoma.

This clone was seen just once. This chain links TRBV7-2 with TRBJ1-2; D gene ambiguous. The V and J ends lost 5 bases and 7 bases respectively, with 14 bases between them. CDR3 length: 13 amino acids. In germline, CDR1 is SGHTA, CDR2 FQGNSA. The CDR3 loop is CASSPGGWIGYTF. CDR3 nucleotides: TGTGCCAGCAGCCCGGGAGGGTGGATTGGCTACACCTTC.

The rearrangement links TRBV10-2 to TRBJ1-1, with 9 positions matching TRBD1. The length of the CDR3 is 14 residues. Germline lookup yields CDR1 WSHSY and CDR2 SAAADI. V dropped 5 bases and J dropped 4; count of bases not matched to a gene: 5. CDR3 coding DNA: TGCGCCAGCAGTACAGGGGGCTGGGGCACTGAAGCTTTCTTT. Its protein product is CASSTGGWGTEAFF.

To note about this clone: An end of the junction differs from the germline gene, which may be a read error. The V gene is TRBV19, the J gene TRBJ2-2; D is possibly TRBD1 or TRBD2 (5 bases each). The CDR3 covers 15 residues. Germline CDR1 reads LNHDA; CDR2 reads SQIVND (reference sequence). CDR3 loop: CVSSVRDPDTGELFF. The CDR3 DNA follows: TGTGTCAGTAGTGTCCGGGACCCCGACACCGGGGAGCTGTTTTTT. The whole variable domain, filled in from reference TRBV19 and TRBJ2-2, reads DGGITQSPKYLFRKEGQNVTLSCEQNLNHDAMYWYRQDPGQGLRLIYYSQIVNDFQKGDIAEGYSVSREKKESFPLTVTSAQKNPTAFYLCVSSVRDPDTGELFFGEGSRLTVL.

The chain employs TRBV19 and TRBJ2-1; the D call may be TRBD1 or TRBD2 (5 bases each). Trimming took off 3 bases at V and 0 bases at J, with 12 bases between the two ends. The CDR3 is made up of 16 amino acids. Per the germline V gene, CDR1 is LNHDA and CDR2 is SQIVND (reference sequence). The CDR3 nucleotides read TGTGCCAGTAGTATCGGGGCGGGTTCCTCCTACAATGAGCAGTTCTTC. Translating it yields CASSIGAGSSYNEQFF.

This clone was recorded once. The chain has TRBV5-8 and TRBJ1-1, with a tentative D call TRBD1 (6 bases). This CDR3 spans 15 amino acids. Germline V gene sequence: CDR1 SGHTS, CDR2 YDEGEE. V gave up 0 bases and J gave up 3 bases, with 12 bases separating them. DNA for the CDR3: TGTGCCAGCAGCTTGGTAGGGGAGGGGGACACTGAAGCTTTCTTT. It specifies CASSLVGEGDTEAFF.

The chain is built from TRBV13 and TRBJ2-7, with 7 bases aligning to TRBD1. This CDR3 has 14 amino acids. Germline-derived CDR1 and CDR2 are PRHDT and FYEKMQ (reference sequence). V dropped 5 bases and J dropped 3; count of bases not matched to a gene: 7. CDR3 loop: CASSRTGNFYEQYF. The DNA for the CDR3 is TGTGCCAGCAGCCGGACAGGAAATTTCTACGAGCAGTACTTC.

The rearrangement links TRBV9 to TRBJ2-1; tentatively, D is TRBD1 or TRBD2 (5 bases each). V was pared by 4 bases and J by 0 bases, with 8 bases between. The germline V gene encodes CDR1 SGDLS and CDR2 YYNGEE. This CDR3 spans 14 amino acids. The chain's CDR3 is CASSPGASYNEQFF. The CDR3, as DNA: TGTGCCAGCAGCCCCGGGGCCTCCTACAATGAGCAGTTCTTC.

The chain links TRBV5-1 to TRBJ2-1; 13 bases map to TRBD2. The germline V gene encodes CDR1 SGHRS and CDR2 YFSETQ. The CDR3 extends over 16 amino acids. Losses at the gene ends were 0 bases for V and 8 bases for J; bases not matched to a gene: 5. The CDR3 spells CASSLGGLAGVDEQFF. The CDR3 DNA is TGCGCCAGCAGCTTGGGCGGACTAGCGGGAGTTGATGAGCAGTTCTTC.

The CDR3, as DNA: TGTGCCAGCAGCTTACAGCTAAGTTACTCAGATACGCAGTATTTT. It is translated as CASSLQLSYSDTQYF. The chain is built from TRBV7-2 and TRBJ2-3; D is unresolved. V was trimmed by 2 bases and J by 4 bases, leaving 13 bases between them. Germline V gene lookup returns CDR1 SGHTA and CDR2 FQGNSA. This CDR3 has 15 residues.

This clone was seen only once. The chain recombines TRBV30 with TRBJ1-1, with 7 bases that match TRBD1. The germline V gene has CDR1 GTSNPN and CDR2 SVGIG (reference sequence). The CDR3 extends over 14 amino acids. Losses at the gene ends were 3 bases for V and 4 bases for J; bases not matched to a gene: 8. CDR3 protein: CAWRKDRLGTEAFF. CDR3 bases: TGTGCCTGGAGGAAGGACAGGTTGGGCACTGAAGCTTTCTTT.

The chain couples TRBV28 to TRBJ1-4; D is possibly TRBD1 (5 bases). The CDR3 spans 16 residues. Germline loops: CDR1 MDHEN, CDR2 SYDVKM. The germline V and J ends were trimmed by 3 bases and 4 bases, with 15 bases remaining between them. The CDR3 DNA follows: TGTGCCAGCAGTTTCGATTCCGGGACCGTTAATGAAAAACTGTTTTTT. This translates into CASSFDSGTVNEKLFF.

The J gene is TRBJ1-1, the V gene TRBV19, with 8 bases matching TRBD1. This CDR3 is built from 14 residues. The V and J ends lost 5 bases and 3 bases, in that order; junction bases with no gene match: 5. Germline V gene lookup returns CDR1 LNHDA and CDR2 SQIVND (reference sequence). The CDR3 DNA is TGTGCCAGTAGTCTCTCGGACAGGGACACTGAAGCTTTCTTT. The encoded protein is CASSLSDRDTEAFF. The whole variable domain, filled in from reference TRBV19 and TRBJ1-1, reads DGGITQSPKYLFRKEGQNVTLSCEQNLNHDAMYWYRQDPGQGLRLIYYSQIVNDFQKGDIAEGYSVSREKKESFPLTVTSAQKNPTAFYLCASSLSDRDTEAFFGQGTRLTVV.

The CDR3 DNA reads TGTGCCATCAGTGAGAGGCGGGAGAGTGATGAGCAGTTCTTC. Translation gives CAISERRESDEQFF. The chain employs TRBV10-3 and TRBJ2-1; 7 bases match TRBD2. This CDR3 comprises 14 residues. The junction had 6 bases not matched to a gene; V was cut back by 2 bases and J by 8 bases. Germline lookup yields CDR1 ENHRY and CDR2 SYGVKD.

V and J are TRBV27 and TRBJ2-7; D perhaps matches TRBD1 (5 bases). The CDR3 is made up of 13 amino acids. The germline CDR1 and CDR2 sequences are MNHEY and SMNVEV (reference sequence). The V gene lost 6 bases and the J gene lost 4 bases, with 13 bases spanning the gap. The CDR3: CASRGAGRYEQYF. CDR3 sequence (DNA): TGTGCCAGCAGAGGGGCCGGCCGGTACGAGCAGTACTTC.

This clone appeared once. V gene TRBV28 combines with J gene TRBJ1-1; tentatively, D is TRBD1 (5 bases). Germline V gene lookup returns CDR1 MDHEN and CDR2 SYDVKM. With 2 bases removed from V and 7 bases from J, the gap between germline ends came to 17 bases. This CDR3 contains 15 residues. This CDR3 is CASSLQGPSTGEAFF. CDR3 nucleotides: TGTGCCAGCAGTTTACAGGGACCGTCAACAGGTGAAGCTTTCTTT.

About this clone itself: The identical CDR3 is also encoded by other nucleotide sequences in the sample. The genes are TRBV7-9 and TRBJ2-6, with D unclear. Per the germline V gene, CDR1 is SEHNR and CDR2 is FQNEAQ (reference sequence). The CDR3 is made up of 13 amino acids. V lost 6 bases and J lost 0, with 3 bases in between. The CDR3 loop is CASRSSGANVLTF. The CDR3 region has the DNA TGTGCCAGCAGGAGCTCTGGGGCCAACGTCCTGACTTTC. The full variable domain, rest sourced from reference TRBV7-9 and TRBJ2-6, is DTGVSQNPRHKITKRGQNVTFRCDPISEHNRLYWYRQTLGQGPEFLTYFQNEAQLEKSRLLSDRFSAERPKGSFSTLEIQRTEQGDSAMYLCASRSSGANVLTFGAGSRLTVL.

This clone has only one observation. The gene calls are TRBV30 and TRBJ1-2, with TRBD1 matching over 8 bases. This CDR3 spans 13 amino acids. Germline V gene sequence: CDR1 GTSNPN, CDR2 SVGIG (reference sequence). With 5 bases clipped from V and 4 bases from J, the junction kept 6 bases outside the gene matches. CDR3 in DNA: TGTGCCTGGTCCCGGGACAGGCCCTATGGCTACACCTTC. Residues: CAWSRDRPYGYTF. The full variable domain, with the rest looked up from reference TRBV30 and TRBJ1-2, is SQTIHQWPATLVQPVGSPLSLECTVEGTSNPNLYWYRQAAGRGLQLLFYSVGIGQISSEVPQNLSASRPQDRQFILSSKKLLLSDSGFYLCAWSRDRPYGYTFGSGTRLTVV.

J is TRBJ1-2 and V is TRBV5-1; D perhaps matches TRBD1 (6 bases). Between the trimmed V and J ends, which lost 3 bases and 1 base, there was a span of 10 bases. The germline V gene encodes CDR1 SGHRS and CDR2 YFSETQ. The CDR3 contains 14 residues. The CDR3 region has the DNA TGCGCCAGCAGCTCTACAGGGAATAACTATGGCTACACCTTC. It specifies CASSSTGNNYGYTF.

This chain links TRBV2 with TRBJ1-1; D unresolved. V shed 0 bases and J shed 7 bases, with 18 bases lying between them. CDR1 is SNHLY and CDR2 is FYNNEI in the germline V gene. The CDR3 contains 16 residues. This CDR3 reads CASSEARGGHRVEAFF. In DNA form, the CDR3 reads TGTGCCAGCAGTGAAGCGCGTGGAGGGCACCGGGTTGAAGCTTTCTTT.

The chain combines TRBV5-1 with TRBJ2-7; D gene ambiguous. The CDR3 is 12 residues long. V was clipped by 0 bases and J by 9 bases, with 10 bases between them. Per the germline V gene, CDR1 is SGHRS and CDR2 is YFSETQ. The CDR3 DNA sequence: TGCGCCAGCAGCTTGGAGGACGAGAGGCAGTACTTC. The encoded protein is CASSLEDERQYF.

V gene TRBV7-2 combines with J gene TRBJ2-5; 9 nucleotides match TRBD2. The end of the DNA is better explained by TRBJ2-7, so the J call may be wrong. From germline, CDR1 is SGHTA and CDR2 FQGNSA. The CDR3 length is 17 residues. CDR3 coding DNA: TGTGCCAGCAGCTTAGGGCTAGCGGGAAGGGTGGGCTACGAGCAGTACTTC. Residues: CASSLGLAGRVGYEQYF.

The V and J genes are TRBV27 and TRBJ1-1; D call uncertain. The V gene's germline CDR1 is MNHEY and CDR2 SMNVEV (reference sequence). Trimming stripped 3 bases from V and 1 base from J, with 6 bases between. This CDR3 is 13 amino acids long. For the CDR3, the DNA is TGTGCCAGCAGTTTTTCAGGGAACACTGAAGCTTTCTTT. Its translation is CASSFSGNTEAFF.

The chain recombines TRBV19 with TRBJ2-1, with D possibly being TRBD2 (5 bases). Germline V gene sequence: CDR1 LNHDA, CDR2 SQIVND (reference sequence). This CDR3 has 13 amino acids. V was trimmed by 4 bases and J by 7 bases, leaving 11 bases between them. CDR3 sequence reads: CASSTILANEQFF. The CDR3 bases are TGTGCCAGTAGTACAATCTTAGCGAATGAGCAGTTCTTC.

The V and J genes are TRBV19 and TRBJ1-2, with 8 bases matching TRBD1. Trimming at V came to 7 bases and at J to 4 bases, leaving 14 bases not matched to a gene. Germline CDR1 and CDR2: LNHDA and SQIVND (reference sequence). This CDR3 contains 16 residues. Here the CDR3 reads CASISISGQGGYGYTF. The CDR3 DNA is TGTGCCAGTATCTCTATCTCCGGACAGGGCGGCTATGGCTACACCTTC. The full variable domain, rest sourced from reference TRBV19 and TRBJ1-2, is DGGITQSPKYLFRKEGQNVTLSCEQNLNHDAMYWYRQDPGQGLRLIYYSQIVNDFQKGDIAEGYSVSREKKESFPLTVTSAQKNPTAFYLCASISISGQGGYGYTFGSGTRLTVV.

The rearrangement joins TRBV30 to TRBJ1-6, with 8 bases identical to TRBD1. This CDR3 contains 15 residues. Unmatched junction bases numbered 3, after V lost 5 bases and J lost 0 bases. Germline assignment: CDR1 GTSNPN and CDR2 SVGIG (reference sequence). CDR3 DNA: TGTGCCTGGCACGGACAGGGCTCCTATAATTCACCCCTCCACTTT. Its translation is CAWHGQGSYNSPLHF. Combining the CDR3 with reference TRBV30 and TRBJ1-6 gives the whole variable domain SQTIHQWPATLVQPVGSPLSLECTVEGTSNPNLYWYRQAAGRGLQLLFYSVGIGQISSEVPQNLSASRPQDRQFILSSKKLLLSDSGFYLCAWHGQGSYNSPLHFGNGTRLTVT.